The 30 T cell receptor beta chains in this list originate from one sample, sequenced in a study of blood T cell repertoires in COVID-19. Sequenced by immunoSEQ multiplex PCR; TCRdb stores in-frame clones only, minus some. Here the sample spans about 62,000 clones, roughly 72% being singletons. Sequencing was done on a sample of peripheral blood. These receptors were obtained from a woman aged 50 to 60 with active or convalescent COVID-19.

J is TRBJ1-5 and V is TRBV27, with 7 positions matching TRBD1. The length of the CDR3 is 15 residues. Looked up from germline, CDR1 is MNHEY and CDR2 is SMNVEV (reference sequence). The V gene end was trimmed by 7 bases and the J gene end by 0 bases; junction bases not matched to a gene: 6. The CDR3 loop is CASTPGQYSNQPQHF. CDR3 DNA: TGTGCCAGCACCCCGGGACAGTATAGCAATCAGCCCCAGCATTTT.

The CDR3 spells CASRAGTAYGYTF. The CDR3 nucleotides read TGTGCCAGCAGGGCCGGGACAGCCTATGGCTACACCTTC. V usage is TRBV2 and J usage is TRBJ1-2; 7 bases map to TRBD1. This CDR3 has 13 amino acids. The trim removed 6 bases at V and 4 bases at J, leaving 5 bases unmatched. Looked up from germline, CDR1 is SNHLY and CDR2 is FYNNEI.

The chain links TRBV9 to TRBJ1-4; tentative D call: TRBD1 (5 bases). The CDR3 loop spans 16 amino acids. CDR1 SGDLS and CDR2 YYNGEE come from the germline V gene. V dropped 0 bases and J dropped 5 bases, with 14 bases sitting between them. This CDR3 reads CASSVAPRQPNEKLFF. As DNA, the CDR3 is TGTGCCAGCAGCGTAGCCCCCCGACAGCCAAATGAAAAACTGTTTTTT.

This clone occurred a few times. DNA for the CDR3: TGTGCCAGCAGCTTGGGGGAGGCGAACGAGCAGTACTTC. Translating it yields CASSLGEANEQYF. The genes are TRBV5-6 and TRBJ2-7, with D maybe TRBD2 (6 bases). V shed 0 bases and J shed 5 bases, with 9 bases lying between them. Germline-derived CDR1 and CDR2 are SGHDT and YYEEEE. The CDR3 covers 13 residues.

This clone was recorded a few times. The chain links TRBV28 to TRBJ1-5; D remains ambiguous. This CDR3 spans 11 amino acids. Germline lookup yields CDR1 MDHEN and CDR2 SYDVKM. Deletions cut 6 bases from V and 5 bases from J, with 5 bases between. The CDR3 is CASSSDQPQHF. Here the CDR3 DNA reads TGTGCCAGCAGCTCCGATCAGCCCCAGCATTTT.

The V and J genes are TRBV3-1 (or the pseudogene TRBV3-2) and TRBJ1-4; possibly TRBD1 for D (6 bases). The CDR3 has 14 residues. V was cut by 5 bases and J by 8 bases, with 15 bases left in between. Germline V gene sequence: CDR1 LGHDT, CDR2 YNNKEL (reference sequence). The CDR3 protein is CASSKTGREEKLFF. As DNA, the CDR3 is TGTGCCAGCAGCAAGACAGGACGCGAAGAAAAACTGTTTTTT.

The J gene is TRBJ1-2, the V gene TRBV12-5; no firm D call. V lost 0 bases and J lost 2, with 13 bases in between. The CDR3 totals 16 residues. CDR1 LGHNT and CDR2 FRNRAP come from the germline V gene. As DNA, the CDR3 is TGTGCTAGTGGTTTGGTACGTGGAGGAACAAACTATGGCTACACCTTC. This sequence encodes CASGLVRGGTNYGYTF. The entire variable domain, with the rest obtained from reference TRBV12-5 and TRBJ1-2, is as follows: DARVTQTPRHKVTEMGQEVTMRCQPILGHNTVFWYRQTMMQGLELLAYFRNRAPLDDSGMPKDRFSAEMPDATLATLKIQPSEPRDSAVYFCASGLVRGGTNYGYTFGSGTRLTVV.

The CDR3 spells CASSLATRQPTKQYF. The CDR3 nucleotides read TGTGCCAGCAGCTTAGCTACCAGACAGCCGACAAAGCAGTACTTC. This chain joins TRBV11-1 and TRBJ2-7, with D maybe TRBD1 (5 bases). Germline V gene sequence: CDR1 SGHAT, CDR2 FQDESV (reference sequence). Trimming cost V 0 bases and J 8 bases, with 17 bases left between them. CDR3 length: 15 amino acids.

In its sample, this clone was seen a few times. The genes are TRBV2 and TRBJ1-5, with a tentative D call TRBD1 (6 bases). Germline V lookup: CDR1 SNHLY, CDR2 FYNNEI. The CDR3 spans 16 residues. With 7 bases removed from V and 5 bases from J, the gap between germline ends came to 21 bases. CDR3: CASTLKVGGGHQPQHF. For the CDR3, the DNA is TGTGCCAGCACCCTCAAGGTGGGGGGGGGCCATCAGCCCCAGCATTTT.

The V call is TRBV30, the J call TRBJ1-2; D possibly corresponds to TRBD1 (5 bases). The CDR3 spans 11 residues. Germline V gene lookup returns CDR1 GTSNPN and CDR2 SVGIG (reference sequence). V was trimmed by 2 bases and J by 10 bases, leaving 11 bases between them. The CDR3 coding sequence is TGTGCCTGGAGTCCAGCACAGGACTACACCTTC. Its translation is CAWSPAQDYTF.

The DNA of the CDR3 is TGCGCCAGCACCTCAGACAGGGGAGGGTCCGGGGCCAACGTCCTGACTTTC. Protein product: CASTSDRGGSGANVLTF. The chain joins TRBV5-1 to TRBJ2-6; TRBD1 might be the D (8 bases). The V end was cut by 6 bases, the J end by 4 bases, with 20 bases between. Germline assignment: CDR1 SGHRS and CDR2 YFSETQ. The CDR3 covers 17 residues.

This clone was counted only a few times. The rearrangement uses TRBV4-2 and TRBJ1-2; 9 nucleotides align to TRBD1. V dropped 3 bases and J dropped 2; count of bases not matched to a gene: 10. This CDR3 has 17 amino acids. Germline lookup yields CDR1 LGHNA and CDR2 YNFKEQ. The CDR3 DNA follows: TGTGCCAGCAGCCACAAGGGGACAGGGAACAGAAACTATGGCTACACCTTC. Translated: CASSHKGTGNRNYGYTF.

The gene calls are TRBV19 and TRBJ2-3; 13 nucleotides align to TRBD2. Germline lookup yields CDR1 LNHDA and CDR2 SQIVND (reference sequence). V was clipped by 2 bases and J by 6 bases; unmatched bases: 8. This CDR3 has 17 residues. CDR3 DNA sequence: TGTGCCAGTAGTATACGGACTAGCGGGGGCCTAGGGGATACGCAGTATTTT. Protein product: CASSIRTSGGLGDTQYF.

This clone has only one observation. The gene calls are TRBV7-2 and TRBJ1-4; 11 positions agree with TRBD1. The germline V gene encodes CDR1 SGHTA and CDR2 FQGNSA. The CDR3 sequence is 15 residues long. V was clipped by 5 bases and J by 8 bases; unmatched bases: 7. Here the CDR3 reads CASSPDRGRGEKLFF. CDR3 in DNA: TGTGCCAGCAGCCCGGACAGGGGGCGAGGGGAAAAACTGTTTTTT. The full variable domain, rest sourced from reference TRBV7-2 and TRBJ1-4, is GAGVSQSPSNKVTEKGKDVELRCDPISGHTALYWYRQSLGQGLEFLIYFQGNSAPDKSGLPSDRFSAERTGGSVSTLTIQRTQQEDSAVYLCASSPDRGRGEKLFFGSGTQLSVL.

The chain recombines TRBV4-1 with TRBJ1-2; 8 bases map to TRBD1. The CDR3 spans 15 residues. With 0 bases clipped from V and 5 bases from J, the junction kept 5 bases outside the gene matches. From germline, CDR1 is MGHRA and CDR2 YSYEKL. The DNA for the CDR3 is TGCGCCAGCAGCCAAGAGCCAGGGGGCCGGTATGGCTACACCTTC. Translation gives CASSQEPGGRYGYTF.

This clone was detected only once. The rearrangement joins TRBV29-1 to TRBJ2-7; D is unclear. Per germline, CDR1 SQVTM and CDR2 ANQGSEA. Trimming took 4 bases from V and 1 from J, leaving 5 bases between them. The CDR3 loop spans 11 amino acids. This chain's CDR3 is CSVAGSYEQYF. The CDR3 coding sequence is TGCAGCGTTGCCGGGTCCTACGAGCAGTACTTC.

CDR3 region: CASSEDFLPGSYNEQFF. The CDR3 bases are TGTGCCAGCAGTGAGGACTTCCTCCCGGGCTCCTACAATGAGCAGTTCTTC. V and J are TRBV6-4 and TRBJ2-1; a possible D gene is TRBD2 (5 bases). Germline values: CDR1 MRHNA, CDR2 SNTAGT. The V end was cut by 3 bases, the J end by 0 bases, with 15 bases between. This CDR3 is 17 amino acids long.

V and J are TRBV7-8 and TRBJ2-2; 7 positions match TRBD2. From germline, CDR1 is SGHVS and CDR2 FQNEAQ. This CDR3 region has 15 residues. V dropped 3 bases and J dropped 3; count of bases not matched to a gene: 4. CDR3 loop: CASSFPAGYTGELFF. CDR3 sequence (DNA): TGTGCCAGCAGCTTCCCAGCGGGATACACCGGGGAGCTGTTTTTT.

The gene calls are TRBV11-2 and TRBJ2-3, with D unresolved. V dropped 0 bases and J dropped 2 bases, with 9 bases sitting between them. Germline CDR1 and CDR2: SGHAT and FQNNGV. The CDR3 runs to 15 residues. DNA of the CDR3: TGTGCCAGCAGCTTAGATCTTGGCTTCACAGATACGCAGTATTTT. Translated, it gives CASSLDLGFTDTQYF.

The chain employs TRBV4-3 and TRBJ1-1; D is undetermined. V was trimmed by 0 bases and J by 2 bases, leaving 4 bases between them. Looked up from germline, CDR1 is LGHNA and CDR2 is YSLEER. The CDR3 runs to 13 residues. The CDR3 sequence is CASSQDRNTEAFF. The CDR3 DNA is TGCGCCAGCAGCCAAGACAGAAACACTGAAGCTTTCTTT.

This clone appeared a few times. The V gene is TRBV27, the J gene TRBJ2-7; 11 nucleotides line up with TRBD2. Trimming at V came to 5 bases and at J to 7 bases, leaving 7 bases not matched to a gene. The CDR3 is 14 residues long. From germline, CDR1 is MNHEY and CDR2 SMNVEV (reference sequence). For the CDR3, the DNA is TGTGCCAGCAGTCCCGGACTAGCGGGTGGAGAGCAGTACTTC. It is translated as CASSPGLAGGEQYF.

This CDR3 reads CASSRSVNTEAFF. As DNA, the CDR3 is TGTGCCAGCAGCCGGTCAGTGAACACTGAAGCTTTCTTT. The rearrangement uses TRBV6-2 or TRBV6-3 and TRBJ1-1; no reliable D call. The CDR3 totals 13 residues. Germline CDR1 is MNHEY and CDR2 is SVGEGT. Trimming stripped 6 bases from V and 0 bases from J, with 8 bases between.

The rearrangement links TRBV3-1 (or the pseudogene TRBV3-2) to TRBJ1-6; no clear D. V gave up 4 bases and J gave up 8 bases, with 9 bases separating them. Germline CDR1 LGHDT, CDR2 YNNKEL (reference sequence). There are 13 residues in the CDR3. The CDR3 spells CASSLQKDSPLHF. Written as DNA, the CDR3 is TGTGCCAGCAGCCTACAGAAGGATTCACCCCTCCACTTT.

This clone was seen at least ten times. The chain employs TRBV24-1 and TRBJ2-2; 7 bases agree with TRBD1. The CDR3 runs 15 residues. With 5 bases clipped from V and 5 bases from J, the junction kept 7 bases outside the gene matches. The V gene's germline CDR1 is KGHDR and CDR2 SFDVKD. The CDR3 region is CATSGRTGQTGELFF. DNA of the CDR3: TGTGCCACCAGTGGTCGGACAGGTCAAACCGGGGAGCTGTTTTTT.

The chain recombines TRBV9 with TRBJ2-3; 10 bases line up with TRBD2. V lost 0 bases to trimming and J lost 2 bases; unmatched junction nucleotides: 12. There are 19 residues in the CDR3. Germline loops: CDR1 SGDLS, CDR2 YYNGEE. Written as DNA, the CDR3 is TGTGCCAGCAGCGTAGTCCCGACCCTTCTAGCGGGAGACACAGATACGCAGTATTTT. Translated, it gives CASSVVPTLLAGDTDTQYF.

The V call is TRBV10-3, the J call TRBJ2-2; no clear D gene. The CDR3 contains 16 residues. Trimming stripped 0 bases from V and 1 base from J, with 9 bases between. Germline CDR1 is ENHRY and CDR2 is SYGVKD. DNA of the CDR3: TGTGCCATCAGTGAGTCGTCGCCAGGGAACACCGGGGAGCTGTTTTTT. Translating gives CAISESSPGNTGELFF.

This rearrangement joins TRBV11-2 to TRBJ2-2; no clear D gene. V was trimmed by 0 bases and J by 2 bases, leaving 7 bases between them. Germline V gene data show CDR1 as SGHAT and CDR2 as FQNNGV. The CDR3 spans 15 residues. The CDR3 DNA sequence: TGTGCCAGCAGCTTAGATTGGGCAAACACCGGGGAGCTGTTTTTT. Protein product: CASSLDWANTGELFF.

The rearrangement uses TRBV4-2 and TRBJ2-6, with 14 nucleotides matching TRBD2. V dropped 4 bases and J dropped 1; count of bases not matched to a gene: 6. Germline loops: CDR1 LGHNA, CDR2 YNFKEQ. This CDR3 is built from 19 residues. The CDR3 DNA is TGTGCCAGCAGCCCTTCGGGGACTAGCGGGAGATCTGGGGCCAACGTCCTGACTTTC. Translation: CASSPSGTSGRSGANVLTF.

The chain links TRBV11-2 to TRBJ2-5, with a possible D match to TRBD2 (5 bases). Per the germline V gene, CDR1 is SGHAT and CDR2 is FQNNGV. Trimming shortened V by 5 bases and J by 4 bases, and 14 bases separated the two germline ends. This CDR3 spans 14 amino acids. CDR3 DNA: TGTGCCAGCAGCCCGCCGACGAGCGGAGAGACCCAGTACTTC. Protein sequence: CASSPPTSGETQYF.

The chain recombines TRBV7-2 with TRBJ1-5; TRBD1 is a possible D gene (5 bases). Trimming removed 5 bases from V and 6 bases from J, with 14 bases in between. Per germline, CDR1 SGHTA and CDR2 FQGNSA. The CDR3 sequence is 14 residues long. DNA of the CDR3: TGTGCCAGCAGCGGCGGGGGGGATAGTCAGCCCCAGCATTTT. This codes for CASSGGGDSQPQHF.